This entry lists 7 T cell receptor beta chains sequenced from one sample in a study of blood T cell repertoires in COVID-19 (dated by TCRdb to 2018 to 2020). Libraries were made using the immunoSEQ multiplex PCR assay. Not all clones reach the TCRdb copy of this immuneACCESS table, which keeps in-frame sequences only. Checked studies attribute under half of the gap to unresolved V genes and leave the rest unexplained. In all, the sample holds some 240,000 clones, and about four fifths of those were seen once. About 1.5% of the sample comes from the top ten. Specimen: peripheral blood. These receptor sequences come from a woman between 40 and 55 years old who had recovered from COVID-19.

A word on this clone: Additional DNA sequences in this sample encode the identical CDR3. The chain joins TRBV12-3 or TRBV12-4 to TRBJ1-3, with no clear D. The CDR3 has 12 residues. Deletions cut 3 bases from V and 4 bases from J, with 4 bases between. DNA for the CDR3: TGTGCCAGCAGTTTTTCAGGAAACACCATATATTTT. This codes for CASSFSGNTIYF.

The chain uses TRBV25-1 and TRBJ2-7; D might be TRBD1 (6 bases). CDR3 length: 17 amino acids. Germline V gene lookup returns CDR1 MGHDK and CDR2 SYGVNS. V was pared by 0 bases and J by 7 bases, with 22 bases between. DNA of the CDR3: TGTGCCAGCAGTGAATATTTCCCCGGGACAAGGCCGTTTGAGCAGTACTTC. Residues: CASSEYFPGTRPFEQYF.

This clone came up a few times. V gene TRBV15 combines with J gene TRBJ2-3; weak D call: TRBD1 (6 bases). CDR1 and CDR2 (germline): LNHNV, YYDKDF (reference sequence). The CDR3 sequence is 15 residues long. The germline V and J ends were trimmed by 3 bases and 0 bases, with 10 bases remaining between them. The CDR3 spells CATSRDRSSTDTQYF. DNA for the CDR3: TGTGCCACCAGCAGGGACAGAAGCAGCACAGATACGCAGTATTTT. Full variable domain (rest looked up from reference TRBV15 and TRBJ2-3): DAMVIQNPRYQVTQFGKPVTLSCSQTLNHNVMYWYQQKSSQAPKLLFHYYDKDFNNEADTPDNFQSRRPNTSFCFLDIRSPGLGDTAMYLCATSRDRSSTDTQYFGPGTRLTVL.

V usage is TRBV5-4 and J usage is TRBJ2-1; maybe TRBD2 (5 bases). The length of the CDR3 is 15 residues. Germline assignment: CDR1 SGHNT and CDR2 YYREEE (reference sequence). Trimming took off 4 bases at V and 2 bases at J, with 13 bases between the two ends. The CDR3 here is CASSPSGAAYNEQFF. For the CDR3, the DNA is TGTGCCAGCAGCCCAAGCGGTGCAGCCTACAATGAGCAGTTCTTC.

The genes are TRBV5-1 and TRBJ1-1, with a weak D call TRBD1 (5 bases). The length of the CDR3 is 15 residues. In germline, CDR1 is SGHRS, CDR2 YFSETQ. Trimming took 1 base from V and 0 from J, leaving 10 bases between them. CDR3 in DNA: TGCGCCAGCAGCTTGCTGACAGATTTGAACACTGAAGCTTTCTTT. Encoded protein: CASSLLTDLNTEAFF. Full variable domain (outside the CDR3, taken from reference TRBV5-1 and TRBJ1-1): KAGVTQTPRYLIKTRGQQVTLSCSPISGHRSVSWYQQTPGQGLQFLFEYFSETQRNKGNFPGRFSGRQFSNSRSEMNVSTLELGDSALYLCASSLLTDLNTEAFFGQGTRLTVV.

V gene TRBV2 combines with J gene TRBJ2-2; 9 positions match TRBD1. After removal of 10 bases from V and 4 bases from J, the junction contained 7 bases not matched to a gene. CDR1 and CDR2 (germline): SNHLY, FYNNEI. The CDR3 is made up of 14 amino acids. The CDR3: CATSTGGVTGELFF. The CDR3 DNA reads TGTGCCACTTCGACAGGGGGGGTCACCGGGGAGCTGTTTTTT.

This rearrangement joins TRBV9 to TRBJ2-5; TRBD2 might be the D (6 bases). This CDR3 is 13 amino acids long. Germline CDR1 is SGDLS and CDR2 is YYNGEE. V was clipped by 2 bases and J by 5 bases, with 10 bases between them. CDR3 loop: CASSVGGRETQYF. The CDR3, as DNA: TGTGCCAGCAGCGTTGGAGGGCGGGAGACCCAGTACTTC.